Presented here are 27 T cell receptor beta chains from one specimen sequenced in a study of T cells in tuberculosis. Time point noted: new active TB diagnosis, blood taken before or within 7 days of starting treatment. Data came from immunoSEQ multiplex PCR; TCRdb stores just in-frame clones and leaves some out. The data show tens of thousands of clones, 93% seen once. The material sequenced was PBMCs, taken at tuberculosis diagnosis. These receptors all come from an adult with tuberculosis.

This sequence joins TRBV11-2 and TRBJ2-5; TRBD2 aligns across 7 bases. The CDR3 runs to 15 residues. Trimming at V came to 5 bases and at J to 5 bases, leaving 11 bases not matched to a gene. Germline V gene lookup returns CDR1 SGHAT and CDR2 FQNNGV. The CDR3 DNA reads TGTGCCAGCAGCGGACGACTAGCCTCTGGGGAGACCCAGTACTTC. It is translated as CASSGRLASGETQYF. The full variable domain, its missing parts supplied by reference TRBV11-2 and TRBJ2-5, is EAGVAQSPRYKIIEKRQSVAFWCNPISGHATLYWYQQILGQGPKLLIQFQNNGVVDDSQLPKDRFSAERLKGVDSTLKIQPAKLEDSAVYLCASSGRLASGETQYFGPGTRLLVL.

The chain links TRBV4-1 to TRBJ2-7; D might be TRBD1 (6 bases). Trimming removed 0 bases from V and 2 bases from J, with 11 bases in between. The CDR3 is made up of 15 amino acids. Looked up from germline, CDR1 is MGHRA and CDR2 is YSYEKL. CDR3 coding DNA: TGCGCCAGCAGCCAAGATGGCTACAGGGCCTACGAGCAGTACTTC. Protein sequence: CASSQDGYRAYEQYF.

The genes are TRBV6-1 and TRBJ2-1, with D possibly being TRBD1 (5 bases). This CDR3 is built from 13 residues. Germline values: CDR1 MNHNS, CDR2 SASEGT. V gave up 3 bases and J gave up 15 bases, with 18 bases separating them. The CDR3 sequence: CASSDRTNHYRFF. CDR3 nucleotide sequence: TGTGCCAGCAGTGACAGGACAAACCACTATCGGTTCTTC.

This clone was recorded only once. The chain combines TRBV5-1 with TRBJ1-1; 9 positions agree with TRBD1. The CDR3 sequence is 13 residues long. J gave up 3 bases and V 7 bases, and 4 bases lay outside the gene matches. In germline, CDR1 is SGHRS, CDR2 YFSETQ. Written as DNA, the CDR3 is TGCGCCAGCCAACAGGGGGCGGACACTGAAGCTTTCTTT. Protein: CASQQGADTEAFF. The full variable domain, in which reference TRBV5-1 and TRBJ1-1 provide the parts outside the CDR3, is KAGVTQTPRYLIKTRGQQVTLSCSPISGHRSVSWYQQTPGQGLQFLFEYFSETQRNKGNFPGRFSGRQFSNSRSEMNVSTLELGDSALYLCASQQGADTEAFFGQGTRLTVV.

The V call is TRBV29-1, the J call TRBJ1-1; tentatively, D is TRBD1 (6 bases). Germline loops: CDR1 SQVTM, CDR2 ANQGSEA. This CDR3 has 14 residues. Deletions cut 3 bases from V and 1 base from J, with 12 bases between. The DNA of the CDR3 is TGCAGCGTTGACAGGGGCCTGGGGAACACTGAAGCTTTCTTT. Encoded protein: CSVDRGLGNTEAFF.

The rearrangement links TRBV5-6 to TRBJ2-1; TRBD2 matches at 7 bases. The CDR3 sequence is 15 residues long. CDR1 is SGHDT and CDR2 is YYEEEE in the germline V gene. Trimming cost V 1 base and J 7 bases; bases outside gene matches: 8. The CDR3 is CASSLLRLASNEQFF. CDR3 in DNA: TGTGCCAGCAGCTTGCTGCGACTAGCATCAAATGAGCAGTTCTTC.

V usage is TRBV27 and J usage is TRBJ2-3; 11 bases match TRBD1. CDR3 length: 17 amino acids. With V trimmed by 2 bases and J by 9 bases, 13 bases remained unmatched. Germline V gives CDR1 MNHEY, CDR2 SMNVEV (reference sequence). The CDR3 reads CASSLAGTGGVGGTQYF. The CDR3 DNA reads TGTGCCAGCAGTTTAGCCGGGACAGGGGGTGTAGGGGGAACGCAGTATTTT.

The V gene is TRBV2, the J gene TRBJ2-7, with D hard to call. This CDR3 region has 11 residues. V lost 9 bases and J 6 bases, leaving 12 bases between the germline ends. The germline V gene has CDR1 SNHLY and CDR2 FYNNEI. CDR3 amino acids: CASGPPLEQYF. The CDR3 DNA sequence: TGTGCCAGTGGGCCCCCGCTCGAGCAGTACTTC. Combining the CDR3 with reference TRBV2 and TRBJ2-7 gives the whole variable domain EPEVTQTPSHQVTQMGQEVILRCVPISNHLYFYWYRQILGQKVEFLVSFYNNEISEKSEIFDDQFSVERPDGSNFTLKIRSTKLEDSAMYFCASGPPLEQYFGPGTRLTVT.

The gene calls are TRBV28 and TRBJ2-7; D might be TRBD2 (6 bases). CDR1 is MDHEN, CDR2 SYDVKM, per germline. Trimming took 8 bases from V and 0 from J, leaving 20 bases between them. This CDR3 comprises 16 residues. In DNA, the CDR3 is TGTGCCAGCGCGCTCAGCGGGCGGGACGCCTCCTACGAGCAGTACTTC. Translating gives CASALSGRDASYEQYF. The entire variable domain, with the rest obtained from reference TRBV28 and TRBJ2-7, is as follows: DVKVTQSSRYLVKRTGEKVFLECVQDMDHENMFWYRQDPGLGLRLIYFSYDVKMKEKGDIPEGYSVSREKKERFSLILESASTNQTSMYLCASALSGRDASYEQYFGPGTRLTVT.

This chain joins TRBV10-1 and TRBJ2-1; D is uncertain. CDR3 length equals 14 residues. CDR1 is WNHNN, CDR2 SYGVQD, per germline (reference sequence). Trimming pared 0 bases from V and 4 bases from J, leaving 7 bases between. CDR3 sequence (DNA): TGCGCCAGCAGTGAGTCTGTTACTTACAATGAGCAGTTCTTC. Its protein is CASSESVTYNEQFF.

This chain uses TRBV5-8 with TRBJ2-7, with a weak D call TRBD1 (6 bases). Trimming took off 1 base at V and 3 bases at J, with 11 bases between the two ends. Germline lookup yields CDR1 SGHTS and CDR2 YDEGEE. The CDR3 totals 14 residues. CDR3 region: CASSLRGTDYEQYF. The DNA for the CDR3 is TGTGCCAGCAGCTTGAGGGGGACGGACTACGAGCAGTACTTC.

The J gene is TRBJ2-3, the V gene TRBV14, with TRBD2 matching over 10 bases. This CDR3 is 16 amino acids long. V was pared by 4 bases and J by 1 base, with 5 bases of the junction left unmatched. The germline CDR1 and CDR2 sequences are SGHDN and FVKESK. Here the CDR3 reads CASSLSGGPRTDTQYF. The DNA for the CDR3 is TGTGCCAGCAGCCTTAGCGGGGGGCCTCGCACAGATACGCAGTATTTT.

J is TRBJ2-4 and V is TRBV5-4, with a tentative D call TRBD2 (5 bases). Trimming took 4 bases from V and 8 from J, leaving 13 bases between them. In germline, CDR1 is SGHNT, CDR2 YYREEE (reference sequence). The CDR3 has 13 amino acids. The CDR3 DNA follows: TGTGCCAGCAGCCCCGGCGAGAGGGACATTCAGTACTTC. Its protein is CASSPGERDIQYF. Together with reference TRBV5-4 and TRBJ2-4, the CDR3 gives the full variable domain: ETGVTQSPTHLIKTRGQQVTLRCSSQSGHNTVSWYQQALGQGPQFIFQYYREEENGRGNFPPRFSGLQFPNYSSELNVNALELDDSALYLCASSPGERDIQYFGAGTRLSVL.

In its sample, this clone was seen a few times. V and J are TRBV5-1 and TRBJ1-1; 7 bases agree with TRBD1. CDR3 length: 15 residues. The germline V gene encodes CDR1 SGHRS and CDR2 YFSETQ. With 4 bases clipped from V and 8 bases from J, the junction kept 14 bases outside the gene matches. The CDR3: CASSLRGQVDREAFF. The CDR3 nucleotides read TGCGCCAGCAGCCTCCGAGGACAGGTGGACCGAGAAGCTTTCTTT. Based on the CDR3 plus reference TRBV5-1 and TRBJ1-1, the full variable domain is KAGVTQTPRYLIKTRGQQVTLSCSPISGHRSVSWYQQTPGQGLQFLFEYFSETQRNKGNFPGRFSGRQFSNSRSEMNVSTLELGDSALYLCASSLRGQVDREAFFGQGTRLTVV.

In its sample, this clone was seen a few times. J is TRBJ1-6 and V is TRBV4-1; D gene unclear. Germline V gene data show CDR1 as MGHRA and CDR2 as YSYEKL. This CDR3 spans 14 amino acids. V gave up 4 bases and J gave up 10 bases, with 14 bases separating them. In DNA, the CDR3 is TGCGCCAGCAGCCGCGGAGGAGTAGAATCACCCCTCCACTTT. Residues: CASSRGGVESPLHF.

The gene calls are TRBV7-2 and TRBJ2-1, with 8 positions matching TRBD2. There are 18 residues in the CDR3. The V gene's germline CDR1 is SGHTA and CDR2 FQGNSA. V lost 2 bases, J lost 4 bases, and 13 bases stayed unmatched. CDR3 in DNA: TGTGCCAGCAGCTTATGGGACAAGCGGGAGCTTGGGTACAATGAGCAGTTCTTC. Protein: CASSLWDKRELGYNEQFF.

The rearrangement joins TRBV6-1 to TRBJ2-7, with TRBD1 matching over 9 bases. After removal of 3 bases from V and 5 bases from J, the junction contained 11 bases not matched to a gene. The CDR3 contains 16 residues. From germline, CDR1 is MNHNS and CDR2 SASEGT. CDR3 in amino acids: CASSEPAGTGIHEQYF. In DNA, the CDR3 is TGTGCCAGCAGTGAGCCGGCCGGGACAGGGATCCACGAGCAGTACTTC.

The V call is TRBV29-1, the J call TRBJ1-1; possible D gene TRBD1, 6 bases. This CDR3 comprises 21 residues. V was cut by 1 base and J by 1 base, with 31 bases left in between. The germline gives CDR1 SQVTM, CDR2 ANQGSEA. CDR3 nucleotide sequence: TGCAGCGTTGAAGGGCTTAACCGCCGACAGGCAAATAAACGGACGAACACTGAAGCTTTCTTT. Residues: CSVEGLNRRQANKRTNTEAFF.

V gene TRBV10-3 combines with J gene TRBJ2-7; the match to TRBD2 covers 9 bases. The CDR3 is 18 residues long. Germline V lookup: CDR1 ENHRY, CDR2 SYGVKD. V dropped 3 bases and J dropped 2; count of bases not matched to a gene: 14. CDR3: CAISDIAGDQRNPYEQYF. As DNA, the CDR3 is TGTGCCATCAGTGACATAGCGGGAGATCAACGAAATCCCTACGAGCAGTACTTC.

The CDR3: CASSITGQGVSGANVLTF. For the CDR3, the DNA is TGTGCCAGCAGTATTACGGGACAGGGGGTCTCTGGGGCCAACGTCCTGACTTTC. The chain combines TRBV25-1 with TRBJ2-6, with 11 bases lining up with TRBD1. CDR3 length: 18 amino acids. Unmatched junction bases numbered 6, after V lost 5 bases and J lost 0 bases. Germline V lookup: CDR1 MGHDK, CDR2 SYGVNS. Complete variable domain (other parts from reference TRBV25-1 and TRBJ2-6): EADIYQTPRYLVIGTGKKITLECSQTMGHDKMYWYQQDPGMELHLIHYSYGVNSTEKGDLSSESTVSRIRTEHFPLTLESARPSHTSQYLCASSITGQGVSGANVLTFGAGSRLTVL.

The chain employs TRBV2 and TRBJ2-7; 7 nucleotides match TRBD1. The germline V gene has CDR1 SNHLY and CDR2 FYNNEI. CDR3 length: 15 amino acids. The V gene end was trimmed by 7 bases and the J gene end by 2 bases; junction bases not matched to a gene: 11. In nucleotides, the CDR3 is TGTGCCAGCAAGAGAAGCGCGACAGGGACCTACGAGCAGTACTTC. This gives the protein CASKRSATGTYEQYF.

The CDR3 protein is CASSLDRSHAEAFF. In nucleotides, the CDR3 is TGCGCCAGCAGCTTGGACAGGTCTCACGCTGAAGCTTTCTTT. The chain employs TRBV5-1 and TRBJ1-1; possible D gene TRBD1, 5 bases. Germline CDR1 reads SGHRS; CDR2 reads YFSETQ. The CDR3 runs to 14 residues. V gave up 0 bases and J gave up 6 bases, with 12 bases separating them.

V gene TRBV6-5 combines with J gene TRBJ2-3; perhaps TRBD2 as D (6 bases). From germline, CDR1 is MNHEY and CDR2 SVGAGI. Deletions cut 6 bases from V and 2 bases from J, with 12 bases between. CDR3 length: 14 amino acids. The CDR3 DNA reads as TGTGCCAGCAGCCCTGGGACTTACACAGATACGCAGTATTTT. Translated, it gives CASSPGTYTDTQYF.

The V call is TRBV7-9, the J call TRBJ2-1, with 11 bases identical to TRBD2. V lost 3 bases and J lost 6; bases outside the gene matches: 4. Germline CDR1 and CDR2: SEHNR and FQNEAQ (reference sequence). The CDR3 covers 15 residues. CDR3 coding DNA: TGTGCCAGCAGCTTCCTTAGCGGGGGGGTCAATGAGCAGTTCTTC. Translating it yields CASSFLSGGVNEQFF. The full variable domain, with the rest looked up from reference TRBV7-9 and TRBJ2-1, is DTGVSQNPRHKITKRGQNVTFRCDPISEHNRLYWYRQTLGQGPEFLTYFQNEAQLEKSRLLSDRFSAERPKGSFSTLEIQRTEQGDSAMYLCASSFLSGGVNEQFFGPGTRLTVL.

This clone was detected only once. This chain uses TRBV18 with TRBJ2-5, with 7 bases that match TRBD1. The V gene end was trimmed by 3 bases and the J gene end by 1 base; junction bases not matched to a gene: 2. Germline-derived CDR1 and CDR2 are KGHSH and LQKENI. The CDR3 extends over 14 amino acids. CDR3 residues: CASSPGQFQETQYF. CDR3 bases: TGTGCCAGCTCACCGGGACAGTTCCAAGAGACCCAGTACTTC.

The gene calls are TRBV5-1 and TRBJ2-1, with 16 nucleotides matching TRBD2. V lost 0 bases to trimming and J lost 6 bases; unmatched junction nucleotides: 9. This CDR3 region has 19 residues. Germline CDR1 reads SGHRS; CDR2 reads YFSETQ. In DNA, the CDR3 is TGCGCCAGCAGCTTGGAGGGACTAGCGGGGGGGCCGATTAGCAATGAGCAGTTCTTC. It codes for CASSLEGLAGGPISNEQFF.

This chain uses TRBV30 with TRBJ1-5; a weak D match, TRBD1 (6 bases). The V end was cut by 5 bases, the J end by 0 bases, with 14 bases between. CDR1 and CDR2 (germline): GTSNPN, SVGIG (reference sequence). The CDR3 has 15 residues. The CDR3 spells CAWGAGTYSNQPQHF. CDR3 in DNA: TGTGCCTGGGGGGCAGGGACATATAGCAATCAGCCCCAGCATTTT.